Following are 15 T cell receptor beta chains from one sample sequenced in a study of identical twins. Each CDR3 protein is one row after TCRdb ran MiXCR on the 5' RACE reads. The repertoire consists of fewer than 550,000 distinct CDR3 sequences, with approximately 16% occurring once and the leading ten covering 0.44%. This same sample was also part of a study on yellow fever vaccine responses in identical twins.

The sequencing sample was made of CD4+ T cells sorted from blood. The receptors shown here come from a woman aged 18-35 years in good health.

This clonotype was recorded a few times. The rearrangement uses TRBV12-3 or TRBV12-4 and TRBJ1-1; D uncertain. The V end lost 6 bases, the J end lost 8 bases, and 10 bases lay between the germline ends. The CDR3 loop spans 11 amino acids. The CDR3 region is CASRIRAEAFF. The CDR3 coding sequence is TGTGCCAGCAGAATCCGGGCAGAAGCTTTCTTT.

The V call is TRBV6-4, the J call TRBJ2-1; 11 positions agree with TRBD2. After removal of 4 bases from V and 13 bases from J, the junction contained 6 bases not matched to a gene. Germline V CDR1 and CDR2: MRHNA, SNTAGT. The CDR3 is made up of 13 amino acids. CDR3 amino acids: CASSGLAGGSQFF. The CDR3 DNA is TGTGCCAGCAGTGGCCTAGCGGGAGGTTCTCAGTTCTTC.

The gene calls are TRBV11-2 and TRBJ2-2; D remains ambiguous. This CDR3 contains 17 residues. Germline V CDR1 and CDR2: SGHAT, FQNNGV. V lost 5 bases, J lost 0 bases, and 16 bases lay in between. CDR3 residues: CASSVVVGAPNTGELFF. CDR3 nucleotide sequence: TGTGCCAGCAGCGTAGTGGTTGGTGCCCCGAACACCGGGGAGCTGTTTTTT.

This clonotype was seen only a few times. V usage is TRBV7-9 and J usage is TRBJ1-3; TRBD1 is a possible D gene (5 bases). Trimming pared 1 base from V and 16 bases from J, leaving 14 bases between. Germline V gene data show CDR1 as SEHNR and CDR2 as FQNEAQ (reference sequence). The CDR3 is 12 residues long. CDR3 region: CASSLEGRSVYF. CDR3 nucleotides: TGTGCCAGCAGCTTAGAGGGACGGTCTGTGTATTTT.

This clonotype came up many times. In DNA form, the CDR3 reads TGCAGCGCCGGACAGGGTTCAGACGCGAACACCGGGGAGCTGTTTTTT. It is translated as CSAGQGSDANTGELFF. The chain has TRBV29-1 and TRBJ2-2, with 8 bases lining up with TRBD1. Germline CDR1 and CDR2: SQVTM and ANQGSEA. The CDR3 is 16 residues long. Unmatched junction bases numbered 10, after V lost 7 bases and J lost 0 bases.

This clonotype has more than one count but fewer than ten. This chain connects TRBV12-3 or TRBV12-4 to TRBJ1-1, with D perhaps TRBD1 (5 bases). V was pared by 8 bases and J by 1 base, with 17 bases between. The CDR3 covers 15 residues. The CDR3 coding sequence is TGTGCCAGCCGGCTGCTGGGTGGGGGGAACACTGAAGCTTTCTTT. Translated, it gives CASRLLGGGNTEAFF.

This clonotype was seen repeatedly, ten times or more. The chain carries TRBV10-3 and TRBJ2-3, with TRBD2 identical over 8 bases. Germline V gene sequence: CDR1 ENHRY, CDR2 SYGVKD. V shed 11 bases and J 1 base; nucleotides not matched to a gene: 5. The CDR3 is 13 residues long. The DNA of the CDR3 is TGTGCCGCGGAGGGACTAGGCACAGATACGCAGTATTTT. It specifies CAAEGLGTDTQYF.

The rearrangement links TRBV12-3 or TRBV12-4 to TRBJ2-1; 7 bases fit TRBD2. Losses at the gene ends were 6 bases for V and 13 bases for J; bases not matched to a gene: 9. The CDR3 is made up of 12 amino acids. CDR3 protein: CASSPTSAPQFF. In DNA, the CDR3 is TGTGCCAGCAGCCCCACTAGCGCTCCTCAGTTCTTC.

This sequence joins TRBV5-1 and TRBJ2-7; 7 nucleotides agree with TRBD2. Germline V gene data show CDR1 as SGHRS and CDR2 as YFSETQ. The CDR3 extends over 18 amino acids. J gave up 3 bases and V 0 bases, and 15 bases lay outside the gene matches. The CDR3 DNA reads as TGCGCCAGCAGCTTGGTTCCCATGGCGGGAGCTGAGGGCTACGAGCAGTACTTC. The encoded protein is CASSLVPMAGAEGYEQYF.

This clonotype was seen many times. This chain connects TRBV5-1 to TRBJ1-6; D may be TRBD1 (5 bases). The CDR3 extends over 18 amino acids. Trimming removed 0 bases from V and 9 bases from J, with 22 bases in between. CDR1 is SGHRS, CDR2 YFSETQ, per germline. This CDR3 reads CASSLDLRKGTGSSPLHF. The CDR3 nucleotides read TGCGCCAGCAGCTTGGACCTCAGGAAGGGGACGGGGAGTTCACCCCTCCACTTT.

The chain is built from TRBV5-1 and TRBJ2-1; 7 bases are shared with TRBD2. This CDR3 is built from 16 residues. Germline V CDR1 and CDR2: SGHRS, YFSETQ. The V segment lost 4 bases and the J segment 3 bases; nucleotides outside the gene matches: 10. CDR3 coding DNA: TGCGCCAGCAGCCCGACCCCCAGCGGGAACTACAATGAGCAGTTCTTC. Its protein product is CASSPTPSGNYNEQFF.

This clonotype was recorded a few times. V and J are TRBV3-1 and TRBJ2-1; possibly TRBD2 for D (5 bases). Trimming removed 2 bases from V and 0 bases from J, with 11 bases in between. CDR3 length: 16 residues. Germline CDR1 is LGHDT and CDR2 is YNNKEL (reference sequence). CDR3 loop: CASSQRGLISYNEQFF. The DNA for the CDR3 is TGTGCCAGCAGCCAAAGAGGGCTTATCTCCTACAATGAGCAGTTCTTC.

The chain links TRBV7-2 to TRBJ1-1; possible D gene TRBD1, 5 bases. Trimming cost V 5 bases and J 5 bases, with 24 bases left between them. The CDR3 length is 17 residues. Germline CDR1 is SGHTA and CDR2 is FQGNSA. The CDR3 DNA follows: TGTGCCAGCAGCACAAGACAAAAAGACAGACGTGTAACTGAAGCTTTCTTT. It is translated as CASSTRQKDRRVTEAFF.

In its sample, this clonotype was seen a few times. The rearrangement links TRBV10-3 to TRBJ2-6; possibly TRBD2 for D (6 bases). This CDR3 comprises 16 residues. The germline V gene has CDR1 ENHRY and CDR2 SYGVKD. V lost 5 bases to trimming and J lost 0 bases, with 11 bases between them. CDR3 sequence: CAISISSVSGANVLTF. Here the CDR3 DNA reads TGTGCCATCAGTATCTCTAGCGTCTCTGGGGCCAACGTCCTGACTTTC.

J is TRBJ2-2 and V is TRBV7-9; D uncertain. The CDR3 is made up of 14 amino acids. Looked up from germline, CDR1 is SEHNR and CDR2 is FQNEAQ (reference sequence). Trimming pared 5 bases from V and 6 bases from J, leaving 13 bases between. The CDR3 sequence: CASSGNYVAGELFF. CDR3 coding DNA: TGTGCCAGCAGCGGTAACTACGTGGCCGGGGAGCTGTTTTTT. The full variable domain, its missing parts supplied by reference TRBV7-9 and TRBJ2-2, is DTGVSQNPRHKITKRGQNVTFRCDPISEHNRLYWYRQTLGQGPEFLTYFQNEAQLEKSRLLSDRFSAERPKGSFSTLEIQRTEQGDSAMYLCASSGNYVAGELFFGEGSRLTVL.